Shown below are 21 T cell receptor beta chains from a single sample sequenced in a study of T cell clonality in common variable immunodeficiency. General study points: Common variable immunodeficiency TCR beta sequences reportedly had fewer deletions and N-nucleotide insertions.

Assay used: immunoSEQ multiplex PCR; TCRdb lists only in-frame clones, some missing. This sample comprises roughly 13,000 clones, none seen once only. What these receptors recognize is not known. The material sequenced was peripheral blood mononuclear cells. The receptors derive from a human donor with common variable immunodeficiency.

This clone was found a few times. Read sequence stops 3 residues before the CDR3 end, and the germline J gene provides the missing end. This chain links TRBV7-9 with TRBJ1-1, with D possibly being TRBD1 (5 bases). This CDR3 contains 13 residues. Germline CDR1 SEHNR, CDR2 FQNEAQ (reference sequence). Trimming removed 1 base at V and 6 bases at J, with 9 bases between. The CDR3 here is CASSLVSGAEAFF. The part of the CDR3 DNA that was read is TGTGCCAGCAGCTTAGTCTCGGGGGCTGAA.

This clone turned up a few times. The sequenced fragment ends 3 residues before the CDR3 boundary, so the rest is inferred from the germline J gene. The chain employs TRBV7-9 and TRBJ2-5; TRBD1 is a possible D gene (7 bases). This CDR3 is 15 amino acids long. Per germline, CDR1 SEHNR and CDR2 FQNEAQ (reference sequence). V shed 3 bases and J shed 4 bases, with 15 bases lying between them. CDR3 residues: CASSFEQGDSETQYF. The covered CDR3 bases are TGTGCCAGCAGCTTTGAGCAGGGGGACTCAGAGACC. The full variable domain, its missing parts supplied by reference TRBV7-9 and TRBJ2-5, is DTGVSQNPRHKITKRGQNVTFRCDPISEHNRLYWYRQTLGQGPEFLTYFQNEAQLEKSRLLSDRFSAERPKGSFSTLEIQRTEQGDSAMYLCASSFEQGDSETQYFGPGTRLLVL.

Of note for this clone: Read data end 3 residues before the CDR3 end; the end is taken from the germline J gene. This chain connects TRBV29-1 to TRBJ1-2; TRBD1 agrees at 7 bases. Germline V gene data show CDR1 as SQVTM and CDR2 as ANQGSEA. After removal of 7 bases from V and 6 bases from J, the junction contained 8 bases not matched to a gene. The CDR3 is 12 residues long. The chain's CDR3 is CSARTGYHGYTF. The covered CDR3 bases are TGCAGCGCCCGGACAGGATACCATGGC.

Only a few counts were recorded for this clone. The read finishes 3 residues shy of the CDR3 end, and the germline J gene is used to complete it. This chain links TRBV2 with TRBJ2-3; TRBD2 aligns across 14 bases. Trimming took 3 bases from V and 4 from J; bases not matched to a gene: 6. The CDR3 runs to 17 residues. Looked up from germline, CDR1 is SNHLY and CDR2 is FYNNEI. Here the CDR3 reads CASSEDAGLAGADTQYF. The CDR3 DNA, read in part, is TGTGCCAGCAGTGAGGACGCGGGACTAGCGGGGGCAGATACG.

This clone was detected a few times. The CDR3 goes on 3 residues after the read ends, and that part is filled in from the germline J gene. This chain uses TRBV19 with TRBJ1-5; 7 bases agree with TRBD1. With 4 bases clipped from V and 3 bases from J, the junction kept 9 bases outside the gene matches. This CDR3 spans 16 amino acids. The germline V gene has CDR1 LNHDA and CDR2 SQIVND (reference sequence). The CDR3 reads CASSSGQAVSNQPQHF. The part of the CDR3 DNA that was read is TGTGCCAGTAGTAGCGGACAGGCTGTTTCCAATCAGCCC.

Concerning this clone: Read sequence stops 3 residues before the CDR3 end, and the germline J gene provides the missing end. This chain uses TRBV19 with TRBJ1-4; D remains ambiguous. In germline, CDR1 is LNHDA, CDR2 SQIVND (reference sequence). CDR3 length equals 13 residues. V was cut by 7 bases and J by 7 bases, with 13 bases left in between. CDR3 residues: CASMPPGFEKLFF. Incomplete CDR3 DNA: TGTGCCAGTATGCCCCCGGGTTTTGAAAAA.

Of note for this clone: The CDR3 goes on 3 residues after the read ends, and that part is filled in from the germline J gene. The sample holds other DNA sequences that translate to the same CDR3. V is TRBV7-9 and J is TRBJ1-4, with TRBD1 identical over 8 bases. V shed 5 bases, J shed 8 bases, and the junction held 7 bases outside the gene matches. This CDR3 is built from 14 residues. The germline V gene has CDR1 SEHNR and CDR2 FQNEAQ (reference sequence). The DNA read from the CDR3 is TGTGCCAGCAGCCCGGACAGGGTCGGGGAAAAA. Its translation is CASSPDRVGEK. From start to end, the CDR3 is CASSPDRVGEKLFF.

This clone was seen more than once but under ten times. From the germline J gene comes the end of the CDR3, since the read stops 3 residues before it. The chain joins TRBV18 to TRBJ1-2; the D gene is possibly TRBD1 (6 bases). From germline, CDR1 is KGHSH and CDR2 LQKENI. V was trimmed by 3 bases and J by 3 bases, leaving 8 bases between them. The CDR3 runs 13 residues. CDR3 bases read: TGTGCCAGCTCACCGGGGGCAGACTATGGC. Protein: CASSPGADYG. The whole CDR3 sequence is CASSPGADYGYTF.

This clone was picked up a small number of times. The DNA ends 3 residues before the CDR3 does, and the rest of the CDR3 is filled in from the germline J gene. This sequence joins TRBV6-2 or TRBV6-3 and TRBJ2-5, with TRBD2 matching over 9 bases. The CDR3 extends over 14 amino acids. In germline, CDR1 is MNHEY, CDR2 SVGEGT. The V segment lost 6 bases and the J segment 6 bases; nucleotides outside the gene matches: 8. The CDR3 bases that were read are TGTGCCAGCAGGGAGACTAGCGGTCTTCAGACC. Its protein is CASRETSGLQT. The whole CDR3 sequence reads CASRETSGLQTQYF.

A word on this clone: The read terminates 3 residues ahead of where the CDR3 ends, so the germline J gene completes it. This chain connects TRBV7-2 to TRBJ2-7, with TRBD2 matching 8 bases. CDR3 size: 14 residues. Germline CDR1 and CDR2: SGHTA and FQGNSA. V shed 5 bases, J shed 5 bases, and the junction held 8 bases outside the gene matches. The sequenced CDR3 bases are TGTGCCAGCAGCGCTTCGGGACTAGTCCACGAG. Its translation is CASSASGLVHE. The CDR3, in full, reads CASSASGLVHEQYF.

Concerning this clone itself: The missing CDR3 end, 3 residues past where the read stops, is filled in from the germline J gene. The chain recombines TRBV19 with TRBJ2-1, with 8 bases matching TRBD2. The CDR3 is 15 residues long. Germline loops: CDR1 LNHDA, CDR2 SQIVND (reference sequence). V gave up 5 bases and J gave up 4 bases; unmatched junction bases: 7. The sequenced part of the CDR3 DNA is TGTGCCAGTAGTCAAAGCGGGGGTGTTTACAATGAG. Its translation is CASSQSGGVYNE. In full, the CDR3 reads CASSQSGGVYNEQFF.

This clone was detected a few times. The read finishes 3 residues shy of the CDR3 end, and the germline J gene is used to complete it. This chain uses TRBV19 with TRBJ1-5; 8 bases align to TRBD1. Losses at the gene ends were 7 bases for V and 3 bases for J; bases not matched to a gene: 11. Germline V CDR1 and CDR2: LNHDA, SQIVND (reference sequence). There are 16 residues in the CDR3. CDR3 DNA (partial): TGTGCCAGTAAACCGACAGGGGAGACTAACAATCAGCCC. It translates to CASKPTGETNNQP. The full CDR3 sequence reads CASKPTGETNNQPQHF.

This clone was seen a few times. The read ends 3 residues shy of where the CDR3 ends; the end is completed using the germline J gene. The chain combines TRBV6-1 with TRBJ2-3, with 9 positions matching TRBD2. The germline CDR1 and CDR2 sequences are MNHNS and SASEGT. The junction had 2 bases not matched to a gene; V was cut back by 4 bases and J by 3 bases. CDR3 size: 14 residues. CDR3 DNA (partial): TGTGCCAGCAGTGCGGGACTAGCTACAGATACG. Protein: CASSAGLATDT. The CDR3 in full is CASSAGLATDTQYF.

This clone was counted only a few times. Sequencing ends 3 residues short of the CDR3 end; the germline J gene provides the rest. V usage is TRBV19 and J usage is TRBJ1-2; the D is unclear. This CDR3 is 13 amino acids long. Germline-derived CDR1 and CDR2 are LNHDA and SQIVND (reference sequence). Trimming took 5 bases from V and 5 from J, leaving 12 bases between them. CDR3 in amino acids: CASSLGVGYGYTF. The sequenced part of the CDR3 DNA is TGTGCCAGTAGTCTCGGGGTAGGGTATGGC.

The CDR3 DNA, read in part, is TGTGCCAGCAGCTTCGAGCATGTGAATTCACCC. Amino acids: CASSFEHVNSP. The whole CDR3 protein reads CASSFEHVNSPLHF. J is TRBJ1-6 and V is TRBV7-9; D is uncertain. The read stops 3 residues short of the end of the CDR3; the missing end is completed from the germline J gene. Germline loops: CDR1 SEHNR, CDR2 FQNEAQ (reference sequence). Trimming shortened V by 3 bases and J by 7 bases, and 10 bases separated the two germline ends. CDR3 size: 14 residues.

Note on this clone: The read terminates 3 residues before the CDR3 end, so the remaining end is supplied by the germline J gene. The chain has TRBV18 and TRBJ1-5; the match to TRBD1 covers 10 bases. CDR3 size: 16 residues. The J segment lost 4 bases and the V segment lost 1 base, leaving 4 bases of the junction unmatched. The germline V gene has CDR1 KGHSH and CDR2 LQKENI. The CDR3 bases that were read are TGTGCCAGCTCACCACGGACAGGGGGTGGTAATCAGCCC. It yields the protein CASSPRTGGGNQP. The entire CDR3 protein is CASSPRTGGGNQPQHF.

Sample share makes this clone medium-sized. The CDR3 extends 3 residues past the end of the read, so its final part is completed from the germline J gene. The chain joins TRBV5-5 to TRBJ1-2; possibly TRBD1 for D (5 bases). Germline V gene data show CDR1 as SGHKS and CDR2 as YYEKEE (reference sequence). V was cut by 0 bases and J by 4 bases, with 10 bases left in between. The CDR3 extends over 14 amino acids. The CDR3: CASSLVEGLYGYTF. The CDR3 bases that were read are TGTGCCAGCAGCTTGGTAGAGGGGCTCTATGGC.

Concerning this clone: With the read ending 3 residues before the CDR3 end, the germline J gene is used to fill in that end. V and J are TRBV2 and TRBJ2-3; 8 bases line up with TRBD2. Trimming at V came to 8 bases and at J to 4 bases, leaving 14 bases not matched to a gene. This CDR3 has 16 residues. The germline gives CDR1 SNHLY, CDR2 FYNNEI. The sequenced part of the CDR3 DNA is TGTGCCAGCGTCTTGTCCAGCGGGAGAGTGGCAGATACG. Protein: CASVLSSGRVADT. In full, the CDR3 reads CASVLSSGRVADTQYF.

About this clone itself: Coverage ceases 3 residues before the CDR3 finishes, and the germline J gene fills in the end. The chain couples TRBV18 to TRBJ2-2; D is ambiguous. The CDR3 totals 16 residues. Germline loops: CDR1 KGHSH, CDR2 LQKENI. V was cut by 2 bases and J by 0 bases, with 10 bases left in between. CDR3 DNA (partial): TGTGCCAGCTCACCATCGGTGCCCGCGAACACCGGGGAG. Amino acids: CASSPSVPANTGE. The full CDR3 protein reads CASSPSVPANTGELFF.

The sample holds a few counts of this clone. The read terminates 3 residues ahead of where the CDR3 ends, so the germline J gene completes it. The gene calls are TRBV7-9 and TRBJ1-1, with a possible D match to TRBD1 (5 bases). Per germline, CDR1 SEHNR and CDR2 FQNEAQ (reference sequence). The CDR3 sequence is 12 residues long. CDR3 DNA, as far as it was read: TGTGCCAGCAGCTTAGGACAGTTAGAA. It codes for CASSLGQLE. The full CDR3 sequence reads CASSLGQLEAFF.

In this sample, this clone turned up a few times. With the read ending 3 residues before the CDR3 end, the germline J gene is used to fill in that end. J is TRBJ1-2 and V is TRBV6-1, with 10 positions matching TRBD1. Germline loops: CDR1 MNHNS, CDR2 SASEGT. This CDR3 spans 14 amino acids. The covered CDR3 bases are TGTGCCAGCAGCGAAACCGACAGGGGGCCCGGC. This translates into CASSETDRGPG. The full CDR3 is CASSETDRGPGYTF.